Detailed here is one TCR beta chain. In the original processing: Reference gene primer amplification yielded estimated nucleated cell counts. The data were produced by immunoSEQ multiplex PCR, yet TCRdb's version contains in-frame clones alone and is incomplete. V and J calls and clone size follow that table, whereas D and trimming were derived from the DNA. Here the sample spans approximately 200,000 clones, roughly nine tenths being singletons. The sample originates from a study of blood T cell repertoires in COVID-19. At the level of the study: The United States, Italy and Spain provided the acute and convalescent COVID-19 samples. Nucleic acid was either cDNA or gDNA, and it came from T cells, B-cell-depleted T cells, or PBMCs.

The germline V gene has CDR1 SNHLY and CDR2 FYNNEI. The CDR3 has 13 amino acids. Trimming took off 4 bases at V and 6 bases at J, with 10 bases between the two ends. The TCR sequence derives from a man in his 70s with active or convalescent COVID-19. V is TRBV2 and J is TRBJ1-5; perhaps TRBD1 as D (5 bases). The sample was peripheral blood. The CDR3 sequence: CASSGRGFQPQHF. Here the CDR3 DNA reads TGTGCCAGCAGTGGTCGGGGGTTTCAGCCCCAGCATTTT.